A single TCR beta chain is shown here with its context. This entry belongs to a study of blood T cell repertoires in COVID-19. Turning to the study itself: Material from acute and convalescent COVID-19 was sourced from the United States, Italy and Spain.

In the authors' workflow: Reference gene primer amplification gave nucleated cell count estimates. This table comes from immunoSEQ multiplex PCR, and its TCRdb copy is limited to in-frame clones, with some not included. V and J calls and clone size follow that table, whereas D and trimming were derived from the DNA. Of 250,000 to 350,000 clones in the sample, roughly 85% were seen once. Clinical histories supplied by participants themselves formed the basis of cohort assignment. Material for sequencing was PBMCs or T cells enriched from blood (not recorded which). This clonotype originated in a woman younger than 45 who had recovered from COVID-19.

DNA for the CDR3: TGTGCCAGCAGTACTTACATACAGGGGGCGAGAGGTGGCTACACCTTC. This encodes CASSTYIQGARGGYTF. The genes are TRBV27 and TRBJ1-2; 9 bases match TRBD1. Germline V gives CDR1 MNHEY, CDR2 SMNVEV (reference sequence). The V gene end was trimmed by 5 bases and the J gene end by 7 bases; junction bases not matched to a gene: 14. CDR3 length equals 16 residues.